This record covers a single T cell receptor beta chain. Primers used in a second PCR of about 7 to 11 cycles were a sample-barcoded 5' primer and a J-beta primer mix. TCRdb reprocessed the 5' RACE reads via MiXCR and lists one record per CDR3 protein. The sample holds 1.6 million or so distinct CDR3 sequences, roughly 32% seen once. Germline V CDR1 and CDR2: SGHTA, FQGTGA. V was cut by 4 bases and J by 0 bases, with 16 bases left in between. The length of the CDR3 is 18 residues. These data are taken from a study of blood T cells in healthy people across ages. This chain joins TRBV7-3 and TRBJ1-6; tentatively, D is TRBD1 (5 bases). The sample was blood. This TCR was recovered from a woman in her 30s in good health. The CDR3 sequence: CASSSPTDYSSYNSPLHF. The CDR3 DNA follows: TGTGCCAGCAGCTCCCCGACAGACTATAGCTCCTATAATTCACCCCTCCACTTT.